Below are 13 T cell receptor beta chains sequenced from a single sample in a study of cytomegalovirus exposure and HLA in healthy donors. Vbeta (60) and Jbeta (13) primers were used in the PCR. Produced via immunoSEQ multiplex PCR; TCRdb's table is partial and in-frame only. The sample records tens of thousands of clones, 75% to 80% being singletons. Sequencing was performed on PBMCs. These TCRs come from a female donor in good health and CMV-seronegative.

The gene calls are TRBV19 and TRBJ2-6, with TRBD1 matching over 8 bases. Per germline, CDR1 LNHDA and CDR2 SQIVND (reference sequence). V lost 5 bases, J lost 0 bases, and 9 bases stayed unmatched. The CDR3 length is 18 residues. CDR3 residues: CASSFGQGLGSGANVLTF. The CDR3, as DNA: TGTGCCAGTAGTTTCGGACAGGGTTTGGGCTCTGGGGCCAACGTCCTGACTTTC.

This clone was counted between two and nine times. Here the CDR3 reads CSVEGQGGYTF. In DNA form, the CDR3 reads TGCAGCGTTGAAGGGCAGGGAGGCTACACCTTC. J is TRBJ1-2 and V is TRBV29-1; tentative D call: TRBD1 (5 bases). Germline loops: CDR1 SQVTM, CDR2 ANQGSEA. This CDR3 has 11 residues. Trimming stripped 1 base from V and 8 bases from J, with 8 bases between. Drawing the rest from reference TRBV29-1 and TRBJ1-2, the complete variable domain is SAVISQKPSRDICQRGTSLTIQCQVDSQVTMMFWYRQQPGQSLTLIATANQGSEATYESGFVIDKFPISRPNLTFSTLTVSNMSPEDSSIYLCSVEGQGGYTFGSGTRLTVV.

The chain joins TRBV5-1 to TRBJ2-5; 9 nucleotides align to TRBD1. In germline, CDR1 is SGHRS, CDR2 YFSETQ. This CDR3 region has 16 residues. Trimming at V came to 3 bases and at J to 5 bases, leaving 11 bases not matched to a gene. CDR3 amino acids: CASSSNGQGIRETQYF. CDR3 nucleotides: TGCGCCAGCAGCTCTAACGGACAGGGGATCCGGGAGACCCAGTACTTC. The entire variable domain, with the rest obtained from reference TRBV5-1 and TRBJ2-5, is as follows: KAGVTQTPRYLIKTRGQQVTLSCSPISGHRSVSWYQQTPGQGLQFLFEYFSETQRNKGNFPGRFSGRQFSNSRSEMNVSTLELGDSALYLCASSSNGQGIRETQYFGPGTRLLVL.

The chain uses TRBV7-2 and TRBJ2-6; 10 nucleotides align to TRBD1. Losses at the gene ends were 7 bases for V and 1 base for J; bases not matched to a gene: 10. CDR3 size: 18 residues. Germline V gene lookup returns CDR1 SGHTA and CDR2 FQGNSA. The CDR3 DNA is TGTGCCAGCAAATTCAGACAGGGGGCTACTTCTGGGGCCAACGTCCTGACTTTC. Translated, it gives CASKFRQGATSGANVLTF.

The chain has TRBV6-6 and TRBJ2-5; maybe TRBD2 (6 bases). The CDR3 spans 14 residues. V gave up 5 bases and J gave up 11 bases, with 21 bases separating them. Germline lookup yields CDR1 MNHNY and CDR2 SVGAGI (reference sequence). In nucleotides, the CDR3 is TGTGCCAGCAGTAACCGGGACTTGAGACGAGAGCAGTACTTC. As protein: CASSNRDLRREQYF.

This chain links TRBV28 with TRBJ2-7, with D perhaps matching TRBD1 (7 bases). Germline assignment: CDR1 MDHEN and CDR2 SYDVKM. CDR3 length equals 16 residues. Trimming shortened V by 2 bases and J by 4 bases, and 18 bases separated the two germline ends. This CDR3 reads CASSLRGRQGVYEQYF. CDR3 DNA sequence: TGTGCCAGCAGTTTACGGGGGAGACAGGGTGTTTACGAGCAGTACTTC.

V is TRBV7-9 and J is TRBJ2-7, with unresolved D. The V gene lost 5 bases and the J gene lost 7 bases, with 15 bases spanning the gap. Germline CDR1 and CDR2: SEHNR and FQNEAQ (reference sequence). The CDR3 contains 13 residues. The CDR3 spells CASSLGVVREQYF. DNA of the CDR3: TGTGCCAGCAGCCTAGGCGTTGTTCGTGAGCAGTACTTC.

J is TRBJ1-2 and V is TRBV18, with 7 bases fitting TRBD1. The germline V gene encodes CDR1 KGHSH and CDR2 LQKENI. The CDR3 is made up of 15 amino acids. Trimming at V came to 3 bases and at J to 5 bases, leaving 9 bases not matched to a gene. CDR3 sequence (DNA): TGTGCCAGCTCACCTACGAGACAGGGCGGGTATGGCTACACCTTC. Its protein is CASSPTRQGGYGYTF.

CDR3 sequence reads: CASSAQDIISGANVLTF. CDR3 nucleotide sequence: TGTGCCAGCTCTGCCCAGGACATTATCTCTGGGGCCAACGTCCTGACTTTC. This chain links TRBV18 with TRBJ2-6; TRBD1 might be the D (5 bases). This CDR3 has 17 residues. Trimming cost V 6 bases and J 0 bases, with 15 bases left between them. Germline-derived CDR1 and CDR2 are KGHSH and LQKENI.

This chain uses TRBV2 with TRBJ1-2; 7 bases line up with TRBD1. The V gene's germline CDR1 is SNHLY and CDR2 FYNNEI. V dropped 7 bases and J dropped 6; count of bases not matched to a gene: 11. The CDR3 has 14 amino acids. This CDR3 reads CASNDGYRGDGYTF. CDR3 sequence (DNA): TGTGCCAGCAACGATGGGTACAGGGGAGATGGCTACACCTTC. Combining the CDR3 with reference TRBV2 and TRBJ1-2 gives the whole variable domain EPEVTQTPSHQVTQMGQEVILRCVPISNHLYFYWYRQILGQKVEFLVSFYNNEISEKSEIFDDQFSVERPDGSNFTLKIRSTKLEDSAMYFCASNDGYRGDGYTFGSGTRLTVV.

The chain couples TRBV18 to TRBJ2-3; TRBD2 matches 16 bases. The CDR3 runs 16 residues. Germline CDR1 is KGHSH and CDR2 is LQKENI. The V gene end was trimmed by 3 bases and the J gene end by 4 bases; junction bases not matched to a gene: 1. CDR3 region: CASSPGLAGGPDTQYF. CDR3 DNA sequence: TGTGCCAGCTCACCGGGACTAGCGGGGGGGCCAGATACGCAGTATTTT.

This clone was seen a few times. This chain links TRBV7-9 with TRBJ1-1, with D possibly being TRBD1 (6 bases). Trimming stripped 5 bases from V and 11 bases from J, with 30 bases between. Germline CDR1 SEHNR, CDR2 FQNEAQ (reference sequence). The CDR3 consists of 17 residues. The CDR3: CASSPPAGAPGKLGAFF. CDR3 bases: TGTGCCAGCAGCCCTCCCGCAGGGGCCCCTGGGAAACTGGGGGCTTTCTTT. The variable domain in full, completed from reference TRBV7-9 and TRBJ1-1, reads DTGVSQNPRHKITKRGQNVTFRCDPISEHNRLYWYRQTLGQGPEFLTYFQNEAQLEKSRLLSDRFSAERPKGSFSTLEIQRTEQGDSAMYLCASSPPAGAPGKLGAFFGQGTRLTVV.

The chain couples TRBV4-2 to TRBJ2-2, with 10 bases identical to TRBD2. This CDR3 spans 17 amino acids. J lost 5 bases, V lost 0 bases, and 6 bases had no gene match. The germline V gene encodes CDR1 LGHNA and CDR2 YNFKEQ. CDR3 nucleotides: TGTGCCAGCAGCCAAGAGGCTAGCGGGAGTATGACCGGGGAGCTGTTTTTT. This codes for CASSQEASGSMTGELFF.